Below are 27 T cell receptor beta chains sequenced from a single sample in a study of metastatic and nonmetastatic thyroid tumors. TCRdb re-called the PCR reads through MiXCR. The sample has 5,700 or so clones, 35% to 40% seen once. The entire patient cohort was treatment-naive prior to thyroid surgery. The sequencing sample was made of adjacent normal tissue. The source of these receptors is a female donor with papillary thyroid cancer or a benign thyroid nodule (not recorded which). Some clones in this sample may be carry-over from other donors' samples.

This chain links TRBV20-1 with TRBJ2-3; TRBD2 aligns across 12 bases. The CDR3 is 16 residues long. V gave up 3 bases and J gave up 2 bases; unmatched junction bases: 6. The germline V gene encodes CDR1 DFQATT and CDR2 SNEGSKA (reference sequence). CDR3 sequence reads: CSASARLAGDTDTQYF. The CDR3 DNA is TGCAGTGCTAGCGCTAGACTAGCGGGAGACACAGATACGCAGTATTTT.

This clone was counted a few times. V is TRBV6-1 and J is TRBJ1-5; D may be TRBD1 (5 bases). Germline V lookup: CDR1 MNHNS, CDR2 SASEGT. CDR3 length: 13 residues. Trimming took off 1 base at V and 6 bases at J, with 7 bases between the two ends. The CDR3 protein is CASSEGGTQPQHF. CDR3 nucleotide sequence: TGTGCCAGCAGTGAAGGGGGGACTCAGCCCCAGCATTTT.

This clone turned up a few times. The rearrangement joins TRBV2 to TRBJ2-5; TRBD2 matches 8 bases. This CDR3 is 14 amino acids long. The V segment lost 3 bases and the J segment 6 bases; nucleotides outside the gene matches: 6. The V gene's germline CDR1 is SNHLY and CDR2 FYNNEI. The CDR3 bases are TGTGCCAGCAGTGAGGTATTAGCGGGAAAGACCCAGTACTTC. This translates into CASSEVLAGKTQYF.

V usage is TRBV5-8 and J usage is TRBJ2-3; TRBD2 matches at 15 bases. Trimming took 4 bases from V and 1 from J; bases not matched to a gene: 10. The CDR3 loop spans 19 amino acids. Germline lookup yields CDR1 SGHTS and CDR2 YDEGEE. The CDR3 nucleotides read TGTGCCAGCAGCATCGGACTAGCGGGAGGGGGGCACCGCACAGATACGCAGTATTTT. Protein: CASSIGLAGGGHRTDTQYF.

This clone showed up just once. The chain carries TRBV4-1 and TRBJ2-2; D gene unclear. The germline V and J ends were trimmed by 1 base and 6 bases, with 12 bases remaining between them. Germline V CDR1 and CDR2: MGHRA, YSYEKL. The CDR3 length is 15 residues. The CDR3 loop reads CASSQAAGRAGELFF. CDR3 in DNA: TGCGCCAGCAGCCAAGCCGCAGGAAGGGCCGGGGAGCTGTTTTTT.

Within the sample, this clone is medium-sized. The chain's CDR3 is CASSLSLYTGELFF. DNA for the CDR3: TGTGCCAGCAGTTTATCTCTCTACACCGGGGAGCTGTTTTTT. The J gene is TRBJ2-2, the V gene TRBV28; D remains unclear. The length of the CDR3 is 14 residues. Per germline, CDR1 MDHEN and CDR2 SYDVKM. V was trimmed by 1 base and J by 3 bases, leaving 6 bases between them.

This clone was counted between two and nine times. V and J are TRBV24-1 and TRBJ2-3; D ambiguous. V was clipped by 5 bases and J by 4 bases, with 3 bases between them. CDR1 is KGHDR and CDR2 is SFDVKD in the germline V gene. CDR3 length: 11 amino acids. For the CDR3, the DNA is TGTGCCACCAGTGCCCCAGATACGCAGTATTTT. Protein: CATSAPDTQYF.

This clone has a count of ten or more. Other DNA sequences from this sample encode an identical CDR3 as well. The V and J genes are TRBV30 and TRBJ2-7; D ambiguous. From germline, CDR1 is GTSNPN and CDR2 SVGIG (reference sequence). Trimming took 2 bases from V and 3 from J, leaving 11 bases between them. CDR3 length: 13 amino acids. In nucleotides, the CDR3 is TGTGCCTGGAGTCTTGGATCTGACTACGAGCAGTACTTC. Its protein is CAWSLGSDYEQYF.

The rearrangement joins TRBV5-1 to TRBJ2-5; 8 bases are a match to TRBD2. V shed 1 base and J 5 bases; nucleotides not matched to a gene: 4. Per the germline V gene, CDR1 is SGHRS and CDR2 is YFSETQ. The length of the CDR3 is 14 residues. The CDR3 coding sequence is TGCGCCAGCAGCTTGTGGGCGGGAGGTGAGACCCAGTACTTC. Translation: CASSLWAGGETQYF. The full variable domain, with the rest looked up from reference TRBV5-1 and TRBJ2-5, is KAGVTQTPRYLIKTRGQQVTLSCSPISGHRSVSWYQQTPGQGLQFLFEYFSETQRNKGNFPGRFSGRQFSNSRSEMNVSTLELGDSALYLCASSLWAGGETQYFGPGTRLLVL.

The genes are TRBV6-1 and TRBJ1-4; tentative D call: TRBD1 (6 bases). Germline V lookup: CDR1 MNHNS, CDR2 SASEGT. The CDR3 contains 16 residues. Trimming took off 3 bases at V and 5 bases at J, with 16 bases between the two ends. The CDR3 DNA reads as TGTGCCAGCAGTGACCTAAGCGGACAGTTGAATGAAAAACTGTTTTTT. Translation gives CASSDLSGQLNEKLFF.

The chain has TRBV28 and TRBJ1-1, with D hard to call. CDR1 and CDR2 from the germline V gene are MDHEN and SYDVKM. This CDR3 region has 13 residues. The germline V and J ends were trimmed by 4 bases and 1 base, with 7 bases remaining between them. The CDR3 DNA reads TGTGCCAGCAGTTCGTTGGAGAACACTGAAGCTTTCTTT. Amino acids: CASSSLENTEAFF.

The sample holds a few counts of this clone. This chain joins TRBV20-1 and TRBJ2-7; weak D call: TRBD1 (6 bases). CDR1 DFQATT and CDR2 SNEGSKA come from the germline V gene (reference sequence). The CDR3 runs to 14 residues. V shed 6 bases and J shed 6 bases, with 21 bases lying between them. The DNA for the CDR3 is TGCAGTGCACACTCTGACAGGCACATTGGCGAGCAGTACTTC. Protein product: CSAHSDRHIGEQYF.

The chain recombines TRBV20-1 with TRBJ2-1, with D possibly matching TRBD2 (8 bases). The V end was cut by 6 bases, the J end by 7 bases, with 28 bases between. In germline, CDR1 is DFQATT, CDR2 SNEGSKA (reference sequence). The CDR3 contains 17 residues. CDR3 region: CSAQGGLRAGVGNEQFF. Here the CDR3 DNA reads TGCAGTGCCCAGGGGGGTCTCCGAGCGGGAGTGGGTAATGAGCAGTTCTTC.

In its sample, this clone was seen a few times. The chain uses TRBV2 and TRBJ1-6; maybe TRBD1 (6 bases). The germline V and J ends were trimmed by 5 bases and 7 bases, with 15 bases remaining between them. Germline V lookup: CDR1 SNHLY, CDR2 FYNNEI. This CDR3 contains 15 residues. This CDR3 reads CASSRTGSHNSPLHF. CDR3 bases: TGTGCCAGCAGTCGAACAGGGAGTCACAATTCACCCCTCCACTTT.

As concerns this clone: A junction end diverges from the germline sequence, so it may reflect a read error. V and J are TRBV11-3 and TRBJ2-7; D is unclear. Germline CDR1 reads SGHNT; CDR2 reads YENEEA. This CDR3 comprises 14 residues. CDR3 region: CASSLYDVGYDQYF. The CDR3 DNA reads TGTGCCAGCAGCTTATATGACGTGGGCTACGATCAGTACTTC. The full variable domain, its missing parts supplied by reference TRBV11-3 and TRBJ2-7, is EAGVVQSPRYKIIEKKQPVAFWCNPISGHNTLYWYLQNLGQGPELLIRYENEEAVDDSQLPKDRFSAERLKGVDSTLKIQPAELGDSAVYLCASSLYDVGYDQYFGPGTRLTVT.

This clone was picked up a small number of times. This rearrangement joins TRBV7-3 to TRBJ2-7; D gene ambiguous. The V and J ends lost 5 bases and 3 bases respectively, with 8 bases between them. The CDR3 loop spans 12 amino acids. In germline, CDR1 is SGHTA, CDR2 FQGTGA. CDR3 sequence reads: CASSLIDYEQYF. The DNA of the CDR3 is TGTGCCAGCAGCCTGATCGACTACGAGCAGTACTTC.

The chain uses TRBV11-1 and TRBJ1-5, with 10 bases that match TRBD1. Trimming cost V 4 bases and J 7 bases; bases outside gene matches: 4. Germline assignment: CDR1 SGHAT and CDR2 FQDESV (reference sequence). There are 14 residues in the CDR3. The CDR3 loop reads CASSWTGGDQPQHF. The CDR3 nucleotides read TGTGCCAGCAGCTGGACAGGGGGAGACCAGCCCCAGCATTTT.

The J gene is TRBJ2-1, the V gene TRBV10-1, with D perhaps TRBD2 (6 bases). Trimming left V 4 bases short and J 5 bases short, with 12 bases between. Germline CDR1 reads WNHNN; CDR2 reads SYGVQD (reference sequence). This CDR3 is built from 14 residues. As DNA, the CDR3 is TGCGCCAGCAGTGTTCGGGAGAGGAACAATGAGCAGTTCTTC. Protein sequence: CASSVRERNNEQFF.

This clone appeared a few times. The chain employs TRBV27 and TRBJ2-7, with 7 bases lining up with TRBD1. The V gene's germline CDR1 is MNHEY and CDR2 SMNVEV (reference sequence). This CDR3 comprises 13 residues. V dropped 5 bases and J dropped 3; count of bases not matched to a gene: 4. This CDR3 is CASSRDSFYEQYF. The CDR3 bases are TGTGCCAGCAGTCGGGACAGCTTCTACGAGCAGTACTTC.

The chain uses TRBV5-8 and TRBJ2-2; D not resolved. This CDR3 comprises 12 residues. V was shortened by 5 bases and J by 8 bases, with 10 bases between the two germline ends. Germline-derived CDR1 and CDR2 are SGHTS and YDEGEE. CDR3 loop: CASRVEEGELFF. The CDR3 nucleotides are TGTGCCAGCAGGGTAGAGGAGGGGGAGCTGTTTTTT. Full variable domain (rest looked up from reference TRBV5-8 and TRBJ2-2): EAGVTQSPTHLIKTRGQQATLRCSPISGHTSVYWYQQALGLGLQFLLWYDEGEERNRGNFPPRFSGRQFPNYSSELNVNALELEDSALYLCASRVEEGELFFGEGSRLTVL.

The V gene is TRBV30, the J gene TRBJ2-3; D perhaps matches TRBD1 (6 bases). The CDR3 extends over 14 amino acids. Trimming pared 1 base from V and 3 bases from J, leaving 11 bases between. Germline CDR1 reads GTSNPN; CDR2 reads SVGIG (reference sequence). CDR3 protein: CAWSGRGLTDTQYF. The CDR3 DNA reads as TGTGCCTGGAGTGGCAGGGGATTAACAGATACGCAGTATTTT.

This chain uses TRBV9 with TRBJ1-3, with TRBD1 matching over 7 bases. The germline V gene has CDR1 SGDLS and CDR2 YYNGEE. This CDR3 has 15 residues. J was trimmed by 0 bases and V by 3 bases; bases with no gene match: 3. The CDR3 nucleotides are TGTGCCAGCAGCGGGACAGGACACTCTGGAAACACCATATATTTT. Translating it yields CASSGTGHSGNTIYF.

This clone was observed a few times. The CDR3: CASRSGAGAYTQYF. The CDR3 DNA reads as TGTGCCAGCAGAAGCGGCGCGGGGGCCTATACGCAGTATTTT. The rearrangement links TRBV12-3 or TRBV12-4 to TRBJ2-3; TRBD2 might be the D (7 bases). Trimming left V 6 bases short and J 7 bases short, with 17 bases between. The CDR3 loop spans 14 amino acids.

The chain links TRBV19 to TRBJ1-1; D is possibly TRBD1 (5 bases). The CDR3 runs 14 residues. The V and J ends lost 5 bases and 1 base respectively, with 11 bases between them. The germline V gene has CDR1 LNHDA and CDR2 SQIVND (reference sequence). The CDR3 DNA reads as TGTGCCAGTAGTCCCGGGGGGACGAACACTGAAGCTTTCTTT. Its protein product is CASSPGGTNTEAFF.

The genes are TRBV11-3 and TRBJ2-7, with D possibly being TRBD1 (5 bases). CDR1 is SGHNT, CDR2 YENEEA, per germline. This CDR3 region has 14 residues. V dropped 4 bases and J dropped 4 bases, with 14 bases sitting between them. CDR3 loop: CASSSRTWKYEQYF. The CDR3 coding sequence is TGTGCCAGCAGCTCCCGGACATGGAAGTACGAGCAGTACTTC. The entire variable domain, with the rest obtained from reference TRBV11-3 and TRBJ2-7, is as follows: EAGVVQSPRYKIIEKKQPVAFWCNPISGHNTLYWYLQNLGQGPELLIRYENEEAVDDSQLPKDRFSAERLKGVDSTLKIQPAELGDSAVYLCASSSRTWKYEQYFGPGTRLTVT.

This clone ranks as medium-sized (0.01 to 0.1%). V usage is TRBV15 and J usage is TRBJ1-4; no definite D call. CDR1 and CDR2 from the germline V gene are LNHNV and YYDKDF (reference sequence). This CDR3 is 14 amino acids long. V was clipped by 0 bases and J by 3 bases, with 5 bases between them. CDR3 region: CATSREAANEKLFF. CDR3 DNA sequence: TGTGCCACCAGCAGAGAGGCAGCTAATGAAAAACTGTTTTTT.

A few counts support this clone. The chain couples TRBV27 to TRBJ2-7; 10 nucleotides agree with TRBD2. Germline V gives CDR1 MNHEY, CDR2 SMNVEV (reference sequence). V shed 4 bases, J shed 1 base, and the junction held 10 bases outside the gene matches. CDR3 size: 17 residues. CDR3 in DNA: TGTGCCAGCAGTTCCGGATCCGGGACTAGCGTATCCTACGAGCAGTACTTC. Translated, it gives CASSSGSGTSVSYEQYF.